The next 29 T cell receptor beta chains were all read from a single sample in a study of blood T cell repertoires in COVID-19. Here immunoSEQ multiplex PCR was the method, and the copy in TCRdb shows in-frame clones only, minus some. There are around 94,000 clones in the sample; 80% occur only once, and about 20% lies in the top ten. Source material: peripheral blood. The receptors were gathered from a human donor in a cohort sampled during active COVID-19.

For this clone: Different DNA sequences within this sample yield the same CDR3. The chain is built from TRBV7-9 and TRBJ2-5; no clear D gene. CDR1 is SEHNR, CDR2 FQNEAQ, per germline (reference sequence). The V gene lost 5 bases and the J gene lost 4 bases, with 8 bases spanning the gap. The CDR3 totals 12 residues. The CDR3 coding sequence is TGTGCCAGCAGCCCCCACGGAGAGACCCAGTACTTC. It yields the protein CASSPHGETQYF.

V gene TRBV5-4 combines with J gene TRBJ2-7; 7 bases are shared with TRBD2. The CDR3 covers 13 residues. Trimming removed 3 bases from V and 2 bases from J; junction bases left unmatched: 2. Germline V gene sequence: CDR1 SGHNT, CDR2 YYREEE (reference sequence). The DNA of the CDR3 is TGTGCCAGCAGCTCGGGACTAACCTACGAGCAGTACTTC. It encodes CASSSGLTYEQYF.

The chain employs TRBV5-1 and TRBJ1-3; 9 bases fit TRBD1. The trim removed 0 bases at V and 2 bases at J, leaving 3 bases unmatched. Germline V CDR1 and CDR2: SGHRS, YFSETQ. This CDR3 is built from 16 residues. The CDR3 DNA reads as TGCGCCAGCAGCTTGGCCGGGACAGGGACTGGAAACACCATATATTTT. The encoded protein is CASSLAGTGTGNTIYF. The full variable domain, rest sourced from reference TRBV5-1 and TRBJ1-3, is KAGVTQTPRYLIKTRGQQVTLSCSPISGHRSVSWYQQTPGQGLQFLFEYFSETQRNKGNFPGRFSGRQFSNSRSEMNVSTLELGDSALYLCASSLAGTGTGNTIYFGEGSWLTVV.

The gene calls are TRBV21-1 and TRBJ2-7; the table's TRBD1 call for D was not verified on the DNA. TRBV21-1 is listed as a pseudogene. The CDR3 is made up of 15 amino acids. The DNA of the CDR3 is TGTGCCAGCAGCAAAGAGGGACAGGGGCCCTCGGAACAGTACTTC. Amino acids: CASSKEGQGPSEQYF.

This clone has just a few counts. The chain employs TRBV5-1 and TRBJ1-1; 8 bases align to TRBD1. The CDR3 is 14 residues long. The germline V gene encodes CDR1 SGHRS and CDR2 YFSETQ. With 4 bases clipped from V and 8 bases from J, the junction kept 10 bases outside the gene matches. CDR3 bases: TGCGCCAGCAGCCGATCGGTTGGGGACAGGGAAGCTTTCTTT. Amino acids: CASSRSVGDREAFF.

The chain couples TRBV5-1 to TRBJ2-5; 9 bases align to TRBD1. The CDR3 runs to 15 residues. Losses at the gene ends were 2 bases for V and 4 bases for J; bases not matched to a gene: 6. The V gene's germline CDR1 is SGHRS and CDR2 YFSETQ. This CDR3 is CASSFGDRDRETQYF. Written as DNA, the CDR3 is TGCGCCAGCAGCTTCGGGGACAGGGACCGAGAGACCCAGTACTTC.

The chain links TRBV5-5 to TRBJ2-7, with TRBD1 identical over 7 bases. V gave up 4 bases and J gave up 0 bases; unmatched junction bases: 10. Germline V gives CDR1 SGHKS, CDR2 YYEKEE (reference sequence). This CDR3 spans 16 amino acids. This CDR3 reads CASSSETGLSSYEQYF. The CDR3 nucleotides are TGTGCCAGCAGCAGCGAGACAGGGTTGAGCTCCTACGAGCAGTACTTC.

V is TRBV6-5 and J is TRBJ1-5; the match to TRBD1 covers 9 bases. CDR1 is MNHEY and CDR2 is SVGAGI in the germline V gene. Unmatched junction bases numbered 13, after V lost 9 bases and J lost 7 bases. This CDR3 is 15 amino acids long. DNA for the CDR3: TGTGCCAGTCATATAGGACAGGGGCAGGGGCAGCCCCAGCATTTT. This encodes CASHIGQGQGQPQHF.

The chain couples TRBV28 to TRBJ2-7; 10 bases agree with TRBD1. Germline V gives CDR1 MDHEN, CDR2 SYDVKM. J lost 6 bases, V lost 5 bases, and 16 bases had no gene match. CDR3 length: 17 amino acids. The CDR3 spells CASSLYRRQGALSEQYF. CDR3 nucleotides: TGTGCCAGCAGTCTCTACCGGAGACAGGGGGCGCTGAGCGAGCAGTACTTC.

This chain links TRBV3-1 (or the pseudogene TRBV3-2) with TRBJ1-1; D remains unclear. Germline CDR1 and CDR2: LGHDT and YNNKEL (reference sequence). With 5 bases removed from V and 0 bases from J, the gap between germline ends came to 10 bases. The CDR3 runs to 14 residues. CDR3: CASSSKIMNTEAFF. CDR3 DNA sequence: TGTGCCAGCAGCTCAAAAATCATGAACACTGAAGCTTTCTTT.

The genes are TRBV6-5 and TRBJ2-7; 13 nucleotides agree with TRBD2. CDR3 length: 16 amino acids. Germline-derived CDR1 and CDR2 are MNHEY and SVGAGI. V shed 4 bases, J shed 6 bases, and the junction held 9 bases outside the gene matches. CDR3 nucleotide sequence: TGTGCCAGCAGTTTAACAGGACTAGCGGGAGTATCCGAGCAGTACTTC. Protein sequence: CASSLTGLAGVSEQYF.

The rearrangement joins TRBV2 to TRBJ2-5; D remains ambiguous. The CDR3 has 13 residues. The germline V gene has CDR1 SNHLY and CDR2 FYNNEI. Trimming stripped 4 bases from V and 5 bases from J, with 11 bases between. Written as DNA, the CDR3 is TGTGCCAGCAGTGCGCTACTAACGGAGACCCAGTACTTC. It encodes CASSALLTETQYF.

The V gene is TRBV7-9, the J gene TRBJ2-7; D remains ambiguous. The germline V gene has CDR1 SEHNR and CDR2 FQNEAQ (reference sequence). This CDR3 is built from 13 residues. V was trimmed by 3 bases and J by 4 bases, leaving 10 bases between them. The CDR3 loop is CASSFYLGYEQYF. CDR3 bases: TGTGCCAGCAGCTTCTACCTCGGGTACGAGCAGTACTTC.

The V and J genes are TRBV25-1 and TRBJ2-7; TRBD1 aligns across 9 bases. The trim removed 3 bases at V and 3 bases at J, leaving 3 bases unmatched. In germline, CDR1 is MGHDK, CDR2 SYGVNS. This CDR3 region has 14 residues. CDR3 residues: CASSDSGQGYEQYF. Here the CDR3 DNA reads TGTGCCAGCAGTGACTCGGGACAGGGCTACGAGCAGTACTTC.

This clone has just a few counts. V and J are TRBV28 and TRBJ2-1, with 10 bases identical to TRBD1. The germline gives CDR1 MDHEN, CDR2 SYDVKM. This CDR3 region has 14 residues. V lost 5 bases and J lost 6; bases outside the gene matches: 4. The CDR3 loop is CASSAGDRGNEQFF. DNA for the CDR3: TGTGCCAGCAGTGCTGGGGACAGGGGCAATGAGCAGTTCTTC. The full variable domain, with the rest looked up from reference TRBV28 and TRBJ2-1, is DVKVTQSSRYLVKRTGEKVFLECVQDMDHENMFWYRQDPGLGLRLIYFSYDVKMKEKGDIPEGYSVSREKKERFSLILESASTNQTSMYLCASSAGDRGNEQFFGPGTRLTVL.

The gene calls are TRBV18 and TRBJ1-3, with D perhaps matching TRBD1 (6 bases). The CDR3 extends over 15 amino acids. The ends were cut back, 2 bases at V and 4 bases at J, with 12 bases in the middle. In germline, CDR1 is KGHSH, CDR2 LQKENI. The CDR3 here is CASSPYRESGNTIYF. For the CDR3, the DNA is TGTGCCAGCTCACCATACAGGGAGAGCGGAAACACCATATATTTT.

The J gene is TRBJ2-7, the V gene TRBV28; D is possibly TRBD2 (6 bases). This CDR3 spans 14 amino acids. V lost 10 bases, J lost 2 bases, and 18 bases lay in between. CDR1 and CDR2 (germline): MDHEN, SYDVKM. CDR3 in amino acids: CATKPSRETYEQYF. The CDR3 DNA reads as TGTGCCACCAAGCCGAGCCGGGAGACCTACGAGCAGTACTTC. The entire variable domain, with the rest obtained from reference TRBV28 and TRBJ2-7, is as follows: DVKVTQSSRYLVKRTGEKVFLECVQDMDHENMFWYRQDPGLGLRLIYFSYDVKMKEKGDIPEGYSVSREKKERFSLILESASTNQTSMYLCATKPSRETYEQYFGPGTRLTVT.

The genes are TRBV5-1 and TRBJ2-1; 11 bases fit TRBD2. The CDR3 is 18 residues long. The germline V gene has CDR1 SGHRS and CDR2 YFSETQ. J was trimmed by 0 bases and V by 4 bases; bases with no gene match: 9. The CDR3 DNA follows: TGCGCCAGCAGCCTAAGGACTAGCGGGCGGAGCTCCTACAATGAGCAGTTCTTC. Translation: CASSLRTSGRSSYNEQFF.

This chain links TRBV10-3 with TRBJ2-3, with 8 bases lining up with TRBD2. CDR1 and CDR2 (germline): ENHRY, SYGVKD. This CDR3 spans 14 amino acids. V dropped 6 bases and J dropped 3; count of bases not matched to a gene: 5. For the CDR3, the DNA is TGTGCCATCAGCAGCGGGAGAGGGACAGATACGCAGTATTTT. Translating it yields CAISSGRGTDTQYF.

This chain links TRBV28 with TRBJ1-2; 9 bases agree with TRBD1. Losses at the gene ends were 8 bases for V and 7 bases for J; bases not matched to a gene: 11. CDR1 is MDHEN, CDR2 SYDVKM, per germline. CDR3 length equals 14 residues. CDR3 sequence reads: CASGLPGQGFGYTF. As DNA, the CDR3 is TGTGCCAGCGGACTCCCGGGACAGGGTTTTGGCTACACCTTC.

V gene TRBV5-1 combines with J gene TRBJ2-3; 9 nucleotides line up with TRBD1. The CDR3 has 14 amino acids. Per germline, CDR1 SGHRS and CDR2 YFSETQ. The trim removed 2 bases at V and 4 bases at J, leaving 2 bases unmatched. In DNA form, the CDR3 reads TGCGCCAGCAGCTTTGGACAGGGGTCAGATACGCAGTATTTT. The encoded protein is CASSFGQGSDTQYF.

The DNA of the CDR3 is TGTGCCAGCAGCCAAGCATTCGTGGATACGCAGTATTTT. It translates to CASSQAFVDTQYF. The rearrangement links TRBV7-9 to TRBJ2-3; no reliable D call. CDR3 length: 13 residues. Per germline, CDR1 SEHNR and CDR2 FQNEAQ (reference sequence). Deletions cut 5 bases from V and 6 bases from J, with 12 bases between.

The table lists this clone with a few counts. J is TRBJ2-5 and V is TRBV19; TRBD1 matches 7 bases. V was clipped by 5 bases and J by 5 bases; unmatched bases: 8. Germline values: CDR1 LNHDA, CDR2 SQIVND (reference sequence). The CDR3 length is 14 residues. The CDR3 nucleotides read TGTGCCAGTAGTCCGACAGGGATTGGGGAGACCCAGTACTTC. It yields the protein CASSPTGIGETQYF.

The V gene is TRBV7-9, the J gene TRBJ2-7; the D gene is possibly TRBD1 (5 bases). The CDR3 runs 16 residues. CDR1 and CDR2 from the germline V gene are SEHNR and FQNEAQ (reference sequence). The germline V and J ends were trimmed by 2 bases and 1 base, with 15 bases remaining between them. CDR3 region: CASSLKKGQGSYEQYF. The DNA of the CDR3 is TGTGCCAGCAGCTTAAAAAAGGGGCAGGGTTCCTACGAGCAGTACTTC.

The chain links TRBV25-1 to TRBJ2-3; 12 bases map to TRBD2. The ends lost 3 bases at V and 3 bases at J; junction bases unmatched: 10. This CDR3 is 18 amino acids long. Germline CDR1 is MGHDK and CDR2 is SYGVNS. The CDR3 here is CASSESLSTSGSTDTQYF. CDR3 in DNA: TGTGCCAGCAGTGAGTCCCTCTCGACTAGCGGGAGTACAGATACGCAGTATTTT. The full variable domain, with the rest looked up from reference TRBV25-1 and TRBJ2-3, is EADIYQTPRYLVIGTGKKITLECSQTMGHDKMYWYQQDPGMELHLIHYSYGVNSTEKGDLSSESTVSRIRTEHFPLTLESARPSHTSQYLCASSESLSTSGSTDTQYFGPGTRLTVL.

The V and J genes are TRBV27 and TRBJ2-7, with 9 bases fitting TRBD1. With V trimmed by 5 bases and J by 4 bases, 6 bases remained unmatched. CDR3 length: 14 amino acids. Germline V gene sequence: CDR1 MNHEY, CDR2 SMNVEV (reference sequence). The CDR3 reads CASSNRQGDYEQYF. CDR3 nucleotides: TGTGCCAGCAGTAACAGACAGGGGGATTACGAGCAGTACTTC.

This rearrangement joins TRBV27 to TRBJ2-1; 7 nucleotides match TRBD2. This CDR3 is 15 amino acids long. The germline V gene has CDR1 MNHEY and CDR2 SMNVEV (reference sequence). The V gene end was trimmed by 4 bases and the J gene end by 10 bases; junction bases not matched to a gene: 13. The CDR3 loop is CASSSLAGGLGEQFF. CDR3 nucleotides: TGTGCCAGCAGTTCCTTAGCGGGTGGGTTGGGGGAGCAGTTCTTC.

V gene TRBV27 combines with J gene TRBJ2-7, with 8 bases aligning to TRBD1. Germline V gene lookup returns CDR1 MNHEY and CDR2 SMNVEV (reference sequence). The CDR3 spans 15 residues. V lost 5 bases, J lost 4 bases, and 10 bases stayed unmatched. CDR3 sequence reads: CASSTRAGGIYEQYF. The CDR3 nucleotides are TGTGCCAGCAGTACCAGAGCAGGGGGCATTTACGAGCAGTACTTC.

The table lists this clone with a count of one. The DNA of the CDR3 is TGTGCCAGCAGCTCGTGGACAGGGGGGTTCCAAGAGACCCAGTACTTC. Protein sequence: CASSSWTGGFQETQYF. This sequence joins TRBV5-6 and TRBJ2-5, with TRBD1 matching over 10 bases. The CDR3 loop spans 16 amino acids. V shed 3 bases, J shed 1 base, and the junction held 6 bases outside the gene matches. The germline V gene has CDR1 SGHDT and CDR2 YYEEEE.